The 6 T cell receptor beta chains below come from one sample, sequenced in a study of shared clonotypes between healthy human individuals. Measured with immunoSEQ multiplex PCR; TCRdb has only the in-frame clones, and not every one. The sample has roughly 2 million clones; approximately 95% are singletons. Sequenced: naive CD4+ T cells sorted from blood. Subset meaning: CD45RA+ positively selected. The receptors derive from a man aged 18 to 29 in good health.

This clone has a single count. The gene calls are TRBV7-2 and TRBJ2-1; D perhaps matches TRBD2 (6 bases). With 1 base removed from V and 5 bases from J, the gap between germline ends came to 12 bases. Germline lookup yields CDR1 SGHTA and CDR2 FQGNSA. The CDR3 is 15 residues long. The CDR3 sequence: CASSLGDWIHNEQFF. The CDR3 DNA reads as TGTGCCAGCAGCTTAGGGGACTGGATTCACAATGAGCAGTTCTTC.

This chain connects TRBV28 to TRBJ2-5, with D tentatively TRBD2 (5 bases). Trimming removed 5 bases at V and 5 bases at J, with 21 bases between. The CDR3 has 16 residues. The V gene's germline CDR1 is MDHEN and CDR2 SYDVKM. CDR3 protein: CASSLAGLPRWETQYF. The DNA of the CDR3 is TGTGCCAGCAGTCTCGCCGGACTCCCTCGGTGGGAGACCCAGTACTTC.

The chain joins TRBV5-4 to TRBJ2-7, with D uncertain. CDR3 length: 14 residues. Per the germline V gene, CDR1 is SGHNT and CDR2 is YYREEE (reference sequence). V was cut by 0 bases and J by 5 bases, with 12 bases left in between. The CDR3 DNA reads TGTGCCAGCAGCTTGGGACCTGTCGGCAACGAGCAGTACTTC. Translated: CASSLGPVGNEQYF.

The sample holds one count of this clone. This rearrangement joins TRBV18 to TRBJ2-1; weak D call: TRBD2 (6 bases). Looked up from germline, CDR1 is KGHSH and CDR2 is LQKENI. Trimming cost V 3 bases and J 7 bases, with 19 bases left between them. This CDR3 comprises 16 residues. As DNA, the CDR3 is TGTGCCAGCTCACCCCGGGGGAGCGGGTACACTAATGAGCAGTTCTTC. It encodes CASSPRGSGYTNEQFF.

The CDR3 DNA is TGTGCCTGGAGTGTATCCGCGGTCGGAGAGACCCAGTACTTC. This sequence encodes CAWSVSAVGETQYF. The chain carries TRBV30 and TRBJ2-5; D uncertain. This CDR3 region has 14 residues. Trimming removed 0 bases at V and 4 bases at J, with 12 bases between. The germline gives CDR1 GTSNPN, CDR2 SVGIG (reference sequence).

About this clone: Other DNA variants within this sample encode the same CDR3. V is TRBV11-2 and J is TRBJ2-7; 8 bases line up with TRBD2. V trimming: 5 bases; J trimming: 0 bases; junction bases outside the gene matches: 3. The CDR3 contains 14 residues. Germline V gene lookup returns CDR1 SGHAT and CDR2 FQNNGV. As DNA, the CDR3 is TGTGCCAGCAGCCCAACTAGCGGCTCCTACGAGCAGTACTTC. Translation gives CASSPTSGSYEQYF. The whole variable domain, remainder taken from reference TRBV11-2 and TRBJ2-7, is EAGVAQSPRYKIIEKRQSVAFWCNPISGHATLYWYQQILGQGPKLLIQFQNNGVVDDSQLPKDRFSAERLKGVDSTLKIQPAKLEDSAVYLCASSPTSGSYEQYFGPGTRLTVT.